The TCR beta chain described here comes from a study of beta chain features in type 1 diabetes (dated by TCRdb to the late 2010s). Turning to the overall study: Mean age, gender distribution, total cell number and subset yield did not differ between patients and healthy donors. A total of about 99,000,000 sorted cells were examined across all samples, and RNA yield correlated strongly with the number of cells per subset. In the study, recently diagnosed type 1 diabetes patients and matched healthy donors were compared on the TCRB repertoires of their sorted circulating CD4+ T cell subsets. Naive and central memory subsets were obtained from all 30 or so donors, but regulatory and stem cell-like memory subsets were isolated from only 8 patients and 8 healthy donors.

CDR1 and CDR2, looked up from the germline V gene, are SQVTM and ANQGSEA. From its cysteine to its phenylalanine, the CDR3 spans 12 amino acids. Only the CDR3 region is kept as DNA, spanning 36 bases read in frame from base 1. V and J are truncated by 1 base and 5 bases respectively, leaving an intervening sequence of 7 bases. All of the isolated RNA was reverse transcribed with the High Capacity cDNA Reverse Transcription Kit, so expressed TCRB transcripts were sequenced. Naive, central memory and regulatory T cell samples underwent deep immunoSEQ sequencing, averaging about 3.57 million total reads per sample. Sorted cells were lysed in RLT buffer and RNA was extracted with DNase-treated RNeasy Micro or Mini kits, depending on cell number. To prevent cross-contamination, every cell subset was processed on its own, while patient and healthy donor samples were processed together. The immunoSEQ multiplex PCR was used to amplify TCRB sequences from cDNA, generating 87-bp fragments that spanned the CDR3 region. The amplicons were sequenced using the Illumina HiSeq platform. The paper's data handling went like this. Synthetic template baselines were used to correct PCR bias computationally, reads within Hamming distance 2 were collapsed, and singletons that could not be merged were discarded. Reads were aligned against IMGT so that V, D and J genes, CDR3 length and insertions or deletions at six rearrangement sites could be assigned. Clonotype counts were normalized to sorted cell number within each subset before computing true diversity and Gini coefficients with the tcR R package. The overlap coefficient, calculated on TCRB nucleotide sequences, was used to quantify repertoire sharing. Sourced from immuneACCESS, this table was stored by TCRdb with only in-frame sequences that have V and J called. A share of the clones is absent; for the studies checked, an unresolved V gene accounts for under half, and the remainder has no known explanation. The D gene and trimming were derived from the DNA, and the V and J assignments and clone size from that table. This sample holds about 220,000 clones; under 13% were observed only once. Clones ranked in the top ten supply 1% to 1.5% of the sample.

The paper's findings and limits, for the study overall: Shorter templates might have been favored by PCR, but patient and control samples were amplified and corrected together, so both groups would have been affected equally by any skew. Sequencing cDNA rather than genomic DNA could over-represent highly expressing activated cells, although activation and CD3 levels did not differ between groups. In all four CD4+ subsets, TCRB CDR3 length was moderately but significantly shorter in type 1 diabetes patients. At VDJ recombination sites, patients with type 1 diabetes made fewer insertions and deleted more nucleotides, a pattern implying thymic rearrangement abnormalities. The naive, central memory and regulatory TCRB repertoires appeared to resemble one another more closely among patients than among healthy donors. Only small numbers of individuals were included in the HLA sub-analyses, which left unresolved whether HLA type had any influence on TCRB rearrangement.

From each donor, a single peripheral blood sample of about 100 mL on average was drawn into heparinised tubes. Naive, central memory, regulatory and stem cell-like memory CD4+ T cells were sorted on a BD FACSAria II using a panel including CD45RO, CCR7, CD25, CD127, CD95 and CD27. Purity was above 95% for every sorted population. PBMCs were isolated immediately by Lymphoprep density gradient centrifugation and stained directly without culture. So that batch effects would be minimized, each experiment stained and sorted samples in pairs, pairing one healthy donor with one patient. This clone was counted only a few times. Which antigen it targets is not known. Base qualities are not at hand, and no much larger clone is one base apart.

The TCR originated in a man aged 18 to 35 in good health. This receptor chain uses TRBV29-1 and TRBJ2-3; TRBD2 is possibly the D segment (5 matching bases). What was sequenced was central memory CD4+ T cells from blood. The CDR3 region has the sequence CSVEVGRDTQYF. The sequenced DNA is TGCAGCGTTGAAGTGGGGAGAGATACGCAGTATTTT.